Below are 8 T cell receptor beta chains sequenced from a single sample in a study of OX40 agonist ivuxolimab in advanced cancers. TCRdb's copy holds only in-frame clones and misses some; the assay was immunoSEQ multiplex PCR. The repertoire holds about 77,000 clones, with under 90% as singletons. This sample comprised CD4+ or CD8+ T cells sorted from blood, obtained in a trial of the OX40 agonist ivuxolimab. All receptors derive from an adult with an advanced solid tumor such as melanoma, head and neck, liver or kidney cancer.

V usage is TRBV5-6 and J usage is TRBJ2-3; TRBD2 matches 8 bases. The V gene's germline CDR1 is SGHDT and CDR2 YYEEEE. Germline trimming cut 4 bases from V and 5 bases from J; bases unmatched to any gene: 9. The CDR3 loop spans 15 amino acids. DNA for the CDR3: TGTGCCAGCAGCACCTACGGGGGGGCAGAAGATACGCAGTATTTT. Encoded protein: CASSTYGGAEDTQYF.

The chain has TRBV5-1 and TRBJ2-7; unclear D gene. V lost 6 bases to trimming and J lost 6 bases, with 25 bases between them. The length of the CDR3 is 16 residues. Germline V lookup: CDR1 SGHRS, CDR2 YFSETQ. In nucleotides, the CDR3 is TGCGCCAGCACCGATCGTTATGGGGTTGGGGAAATCGAGCAGTACTTC. It codes for CASTDRYGVGEIEQYF.

In its sample, this clone was seen once. V and J are TRBV19 and TRBJ2-5; 16 nucleotides line up with TRBD2. CDR1 LNHDA and CDR2 SQIVND come from the germline V gene (reference sequence). Trimming removed 6 bases from V and 1 base from J; junction bases left unmatched: 8. The CDR3 has 18 residues. DNA for the CDR3: TGTGCCAGTAGGCCCGGGACTAGCGGGAGGGCCGGCCAAGAGACCCAGTACTTC. The encoded protein is CASRPGTSGRAGQETQYF.

This rearrangement joins TRBV5-1 to TRBJ2-6; 9 nucleotides align to TRBD1. Germline CDR1 SGHRS, CDR2 YFSETQ. V was pared by 0 bases and J by 0 bases, with 7 bases of the junction left unmatched. The CDR3 is made up of 19 amino acids. The CDR3 bases are TGCGCCAGCAGCTTGGGGACCGGGACAGGGAGCTCTGGGGCCAACGTCCTGACTTTC. It is translated as CASSLGTGTGSSGANVLTF. The variable domain in full, completed from reference TRBV5-1 and TRBJ2-6, reads KAGVTQTPRYLIKTRGQQVTLSCSPISGHRSVSWYQQTPGQGLQFLFEYFSETQRNKGNFPGRFSGRQFSNSRSEMNVSTLELGDSALYLCASSLGTGTGSSGANVLTFGAGSRLTVL.

V is TRBV28 and J is TRBJ1-3; no clear D gene. Trimming removed 5 bases at V and 4 bases at J, with 15 bases between. Per the germline V gene, CDR1 is MDHEN and CDR2 is SYDVKM. The CDR3 is 15 amino acids. This CDR3 is CASSPSPPWGNTIYF. The CDR3 DNA sequence: TGTGCCAGCAGTCCGAGCCCGCCATGGGGAAACACCATATATTTT.

This rearrangement joins TRBV11-2 to TRBJ1-6, with TRBD1 as a possible D gene (5 bases). The ends were cut back, 1 base at V and 6 bases at J, with 16 bases in the middle. This CDR3 region has 17 residues. Germline V gene data show CDR1 as SGHAT and CDR2 as FQNNGV. The DNA of the CDR3 is TGTGCCAGCAGCTTAGTTCGAGGCGGGGCAGGTAATTCACCCCTCCACTTT. Its translation: CASSLVRGGAGNSPLHF. The complete variable domain, with remaining parts taken from reference TRBV11-2 and TRBJ1-6, reads EAGVAQSPRYKIIEKRQSVAFWCNPISGHATLYWYQQILGQGPKLLIQFQNNGVVDDSQLPKDRFSAERLKGVDSTLKIQPAKLEDSAVYLCASSLVRGGAGNSPLHFGNGTRLTVT.

This sequence joins TRBV19 and TRBJ2-1; D not certain. Trimming stripped 4 bases from V and 7 bases from J, with 11 bases between. Germline CDR1 and CDR2: LNHDA and SQIVND (reference sequence). CDR3 length equals 13 residues. CDR3 protein: CASSSLLVNEQFF. CDR3 in DNA: TGTGCCAGTAGTAGCCTTCTCGTGAATGAGCAGTTCTTC.

In the case of this clone: This CDR3 is missing its conserved last phenylalanine or tryptophan, likely due to a read error. No DNA is shown, since the ends of the CDR3 on it are uncertain; the CDR3 is the one TCRdb lists. The V call is TRBV10-1, the J call TRBJ1-2. Germline lookup yields CDR1 WNHNN and CDR2 SYGVQD (reference sequence). The CDR3 is made up of 8 amino acids, end residues included. The CDR3 is CASSDIGV.